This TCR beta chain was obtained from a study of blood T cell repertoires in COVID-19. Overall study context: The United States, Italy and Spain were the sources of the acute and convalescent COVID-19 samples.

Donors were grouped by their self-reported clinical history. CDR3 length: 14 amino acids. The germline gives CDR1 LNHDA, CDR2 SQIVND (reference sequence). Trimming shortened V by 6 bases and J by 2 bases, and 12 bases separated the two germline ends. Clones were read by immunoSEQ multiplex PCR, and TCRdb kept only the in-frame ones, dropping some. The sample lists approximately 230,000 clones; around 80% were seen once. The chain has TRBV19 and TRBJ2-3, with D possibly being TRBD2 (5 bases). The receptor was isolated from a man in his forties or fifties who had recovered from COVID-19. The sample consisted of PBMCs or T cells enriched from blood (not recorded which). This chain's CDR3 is CASRQDLTTDTQYF. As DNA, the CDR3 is TGTGCCAGTAGGCAGGACTTGACCACAGATACGCAGTATTTT.